The 30 T cell receptor beta chains given below trace back to one sample, sequenced in a study of T-cell reconstitution after alpha-beta-depleted transplantation in children. Preparing the TCRbeta library involved the use of unique molecular identifiers. In TCRdb, the PCR reads were re-called with MiXCR into one record per CDR3 protein. The sample records roughly 220,000 distinct CDR3 sequences, 12% being singletons. Sample: PBMCs from the stem cell graft donor, taken from the stem cell graft. These receptors were taken from a human donor who donated a stem cell graft to a child with acute lymphoblastic leukemia.

The chain joins TRBV5-4 to TRBJ1-1; D remains unclear. Trimming cost V 4 bases and J 1 base, with 8 bases left between them. The germline gives CDR1 SGHNT, CDR2 YYREEE (reference sequence). The CDR3 has 13 residues. The CDR3 reads CASSEQPNTEAFF. The CDR3 bases are TGTGCCAGCAGCGAGCAACCGAACACTGAAGCTTTCTTT. Variable domain in full (rest from reference TRBV5-4 and TRBJ1-1): ETGVTQSPTHLIKTRGQQVTLRCSSQSGHNTVSWYQQALGQGPQFIFQYYREEENGRGNFPPRFSGLQFPNYSSELNVNALELDDSALYLCASSEQPNTEAFFGQGTRLTVV.

This clonotype was seen many times. This chain uses TRBV5-5 with TRBJ2-1; 7 bases align to TRBD1. The germline gives CDR1 SGHKS, CDR2 YYEKEE (reference sequence). The CDR3 contains 14 residues. V gave up 4 bases and J gave up 9 bases; unmatched junction bases: 10. The CDR3 DNA follows: TGTGCCAGCAGCATTGGTCAACAGGGGAGTGAGCAGTTCTTC. Its translation is CASSIGQQGSEQFF.

The chain is built from TRBV4-3 and TRBJ2-7, with D unclear. This CDR3 has 17 residues. Trimming took 0 bases from V and 2 from J, leaving 17 bases between them. Germline V gene sequence: CDR1 LGHNA, CDR2 YSLEER. CDR3 DNA: TGCGCCAGCAGCCAAGAAGCTGTCACACCCATGACCTACGAGCAGTACTTC. It is translated as CASSQEAVTPMTYEQYF.

Ten or more counts support this clonotype. This chain connects TRBV20-1 to TRBJ1-5; a possible D gene is TRBD1 (5 bases). This CDR3 is built from 14 residues. The V gene lost 0 bases and the J gene lost 7 bases, with 13 bases spanning the gap. From germline, CDR1 is DFQATT and CDR2 SNEGSKA (reference sequence). CDR3: CSARDLGEDQPQHF. CDR3 DNA: TGCAGTGCTAGAGATCTAGGGGAAGACCAGCCCCAGCATTTT.

This clonotype showed up just a few times. This chain uses TRBV7-3 with TRBJ2-2; D may match TRBD1 or TRBD2 (5 bases each). The CDR3 is 19 amino acids. Per germline, CDR1 SGHTA and CDR2 FQGTGA. Trimming left V 6 bases short and J 1 base short, with 24 bases between. The CDR3 nucleotides are TGTGCCAGCAGTCGAGGGGCCAGCCGGGCGGGTCTGAACACCGGGGAGCTGTTTTTT. Protein sequence: CASSRGASRAGLNTGELFF.

This clonotype was recorded at least ten times. The chain joins TRBV20-1 to TRBJ2-1; D is unresolved. This CDR3 region has 14 residues. Per germline, CDR1 DFQATT and CDR2 SNEGSKA (reference sequence). With 6 bases removed from V and 5 bases from J, the gap between germline ends came to 17 bases. The CDR3 region is CSAPGLPAHNEQFF. The CDR3 nucleotides read TGCAGTGCCCCGGGCCTCCCCGCTCACAATGAGCAGTTCTTC.

This clonotype was seen many times. This chain uses TRBV6-2 or TRBV6-3 with TRBJ1-4; tentative D call: TRBD1 (5 bases). The CDR3 has 15 residues. Germline CDR1 is MNHEY and CDR2 is SVGEGT. The ends were cut back, 5 bases at V and 0 bases at J, with 10 bases in the middle. The CDR3 is CASSRSGATNEKLFF. CDR3 DNA: TGTGCCAGCAGTCGATCGGGGGCAACTAATGAAAAACTGTTTTTT.

J is TRBJ2-5 and V is TRBV6-5; either TRBD1 or TRBD2 may supply D (5 bases each). Trimming stripped 6 bases from V and 4 bases from J, with 15 bases between. CDR3 size: 14 residues. Germline V lookup: CDR1 MNHEY, CDR2 SVGAGI. CDR3 nucleotide sequence: TGTGCCAGCAGACCCGGGACCGACGGAGAGACCCAGTACTTC. It is translated as CASRPGTDGETQYF.

In this sample, this clonotype turned up many times. The rearrangement joins TRBV7-2 to TRBJ1-2; D possibly corresponds to TRBD1 (5 bases). The CDR3 is made up of 14 amino acids. Per the germline V gene, CDR1 is SGHTA and CDR2 is FQGNSA. V lost 5 bases, J lost 5 bases, and 15 bases lay in between. The CDR3 sequence is CASSRHAREYGYTF. The CDR3 DNA sequence: TGTGCCAGCAGCCGACACGCCAGGGAGTATGGCTACACCTTC.

As regards this clonotype: This clone may be a read error of a much larger clone one base away. V is TRBV5-5 and J is TRBJ2-4; D might be TRBD1 (6 bases). This CDR3 is 14 amino acids long. In germline, CDR1 is SGHKS, CDR2 YYEKEE (reference sequence). The V end lost 2 bases, the J end lost 12 bases, and 18 bases lay between the germline ends. The CDR3 nucleotides are TGTGCCAGCAGCTTAGAGGGTGTGACGGACAGTCAGTACTTC. It encodes CASSLEGVTDSQYF.

This clonotype was counted many times. The chain has TRBV12-3 or TRBV12-4 and TRBJ1-5; the D gene is possibly TRBD1 (5 bases). The V end lost 7 bases, the J end lost 7 bases, and 14 bases lay between the germline ends. This CDR3 has 13 amino acids. CDR3 amino acids: CASTGQGLQPQHF. The CDR3 DNA is TGTGCCAGCACCGGACAAGGACTACAGCCCCAGCATTTT.

In this sample, this clonotype turned up a few times. The rearrangement links TRBV6-5 to TRBJ1-2; possibly TRBD1 for D (5 bases). Germline CDR1 is MNHEY and CDR2 is SVGAGI. The CDR3 consists of 15 residues. V lost 0 bases and J lost 4, with 12 bases in between. This chain's CDR3 is CASSYSGAGIYGYTF. The CDR3 DNA reads as TGTGCCAGCAGTTACTCGGGAGCAGGGATCTATGGCTACACCTTC.

The chain recombines TRBV30 with TRBJ1-1; TRBD1 might be the D (6 bases). CDR1 and CDR2 (germline): GTSNPN, SVGIG (reference sequence). V lost 5 bases and J 10 bases, leaving 14 bases between the germline ends. This CDR3 spans 11 amino acids. The CDR3 reads CAWQTGPRAFF. The CDR3 nucleotides are TGTGCCTGGCAAACAGGGCCCAGAGCTTTCTTT.

This clonotype has a count of ten or more. The V call is TRBV5-1, the J call TRBJ2-1; D might be TRBD2 (5 bases). Trimming left V 0 bases short and J 2 bases short, with 9 bases between. From germline, CDR1 is SGHRS and CDR2 YFSETQ. The CDR3 has 15 residues. The CDR3 bases are TGCGCCAGCAGCTTGGGGGAGACCCCCTACAATGAGCAGTTCTTC. Amino acid sequence: CASSLGETPYNEQFF.

There are many counts of this clonotype. The chain couples TRBV20-1 to TRBJ1-4, with 7 nucleotides matching TRBD1. The CDR3 runs 15 residues. From germline, CDR1 is DFQATT and CDR2 SNEGSKA (reference sequence). V was pared by 4 bases and J by 7 bases, with 12 bases of the junction left unmatched. CDR3 DNA sequence: TGCAGTGCTACAACCCCCCGGGACAGCACTGAAAAACTGTTTTTT. Protein: CSATTPRDSTEKLFF.

This clonotype was seen a single time. CDR3 residues: CASSLGGVGVRETQYF. CDR3 bases: TGTGCCAGCAGTTTAGGAGGGGTTGGGGTAAGAGAGACCCAGTACTTC. The chain employs TRBV28 and TRBJ2-5; a possible D gene is TRBD2 (6 bases). CDR1 and CDR2 from the germline V gene are MDHEN and SYDVKM. The CDR3 runs 16 residues. V lost 2 bases to trimming and J lost 4 bases, with 17 bases between them. Using reference TRBV28 and TRBJ2-5 for the parts outside the CDR3, the full variable domain is DVKVTQSSRYLVKRTGEKVFLECVQDMDHENMFWYRQDPGLGLRLIYFSYDVKMKEKGDIPEGYSVSREKKERFSLILESASTNQTSMYLCASSLGGVGVRETQYFGPGTRLLVL.

This clonotype occurred many times. J is TRBJ1-1 and V is TRBV6-5; 7 nucleotides align to TRBD1. Germline CDR1 and CDR2: MNHEY and SVGAGI. CDR3 size: 14 residues. V lost 2 bases, J lost 3 bases, and 3 bases stayed unmatched. CDR3 nucleotide sequence: TGTGCCAGCAGTTACGGGACAGACCACACTGAAGCTTTCTTT. Translated: CASSYGTDHTEAFF.

The J gene is TRBJ2-7, the V gene TRBV6-5; D gene unclear. V lost 0 bases and J lost 0, with 12 bases in between. Germline V gene sequence: CDR1 MNHEY, CDR2 SVGAGI. This CDR3 has 16 residues. The CDR3: CASSYSWSVSSYEQYF. In DNA, the CDR3 is TGTGCCAGCAGTTACTCGTGGTCTGTGAGCTCCTACGAGCAGTACTTC.

The rearrangement joins TRBV4-3 to TRBJ2-2; D remains unclear. The CDR3 has 13 residues. Germline loops: CDR1 LGHNA, CDR2 YSLEER. V was pared by 4 bases and J by 4 bases, with 7 bases between. CDR3: CASSPIPTGELFF. In nucleotides, the CDR3 is TGCGCCAGCAGCCCCATCCCCACCGGGGAGCTGTTTTTT.

This clonotype was picked up many times. The genes are TRBV5-1 and TRBJ2-1; maybe TRBD1 (5 bases). CDR1 is SGHRS and CDR2 is YFSETQ in the germline V gene. With 2 bases removed from V and 1 base from J, the gap between germline ends came to 13 bases. This CDR3 contains 16 residues. CDR3 residues: CASSLLPSGSYNEQFF. DNA of the CDR3: TGCGCCAGCAGCTTACTACCGTCAGGGTCCTACAATGAGCAGTTCTTC.

This clonotype came up many times. The V and J genes are TRBV7-9 and TRBJ2-1; no clear D gene. Looked up from germline, CDR1 is SEHNR and CDR2 is FQNEAQ (reference sequence). Trimming removed 2 bases at V and 8 bases at J, with 1 base between. The CDR3 is 10 amino acids. The CDR3: CASSLYEQFF. CDR3 in DNA: TGTGCCAGCAGCTTATATGAGCAGTTCTTC.

This clonotype came up many times. The genes are TRBV10-3 and TRBJ2-1, with D perhaps matching TRBD1 (6 bases). Germline CDR1 ENHRY, CDR2 SYGVKD. CDR3 length: 15 residues. V lost 6 bases and J 0 bases, leaving 12 bases between the germline ends. CDR3 DNA: TGTGCCATCAGGGACAGCGCTTACTCCTACAATGAGCAGTTCTTC. Its translation: CAIRDSAYSYNEQFF.

This clonotype was recorded at least ten times. The J gene is TRBJ2-1, the V gene TRBV19; D is possibly TRBD1 or TRBD2 (5 bases each). The CDR3 extends over 16 amino acids. V was pared by 1 base and J by 5 bases, with 15 bases between. Germline CDR1 is LNHDA and CDR2 is SQIVND (reference sequence). In DNA, the CDR3 is TGTGCCAGTAGTATAGGTGGGGGTTTCGGGGACAATGAGCAGTTCTTC. Protein: CASSIGGGFGDNEQFF.

This clonotype was picked up one time. This may stem from a read error, because a much larger clone lies one nucleotide away. V usage is TRBV27 and J usage is TRBJ2-5, with D unresolved. The germline V gene has CDR1 MNHEY and CDR2 SMNVEV (reference sequence). There are 16 residues in the CDR3. The CDR3 loop reads CASCLRSPRHQETQYF. CDR3 bases: TGTGCCAGCTGTTTAAGGTCCCCACGGCACCAAGAGACCCAGTACTTC.

This clonotype appeared many times. The CDR3 coding sequence is TGTGCCAGCAGTTCGTGGGAAGACAGCCAAGAGACCCAGTACTTC. This translates into CASSSWEDSQETQYF. The genes are TRBV6-5 and TRBJ2-5, with D possibly TRBD1 on 5 matching bases. This CDR3 spans 15 amino acids. Trimming removed 4 bases from V and 1 base from J, with 13 bases in between. Germline V gene data show CDR1 as MNHEY and CDR2 as SVGAGI.

The V call is TRBV4-2, the J call TRBJ1-1; the match to TRBD1 covers 7 bases. This CDR3 is 16 amino acids long. Germline V CDR1 and CDR2: LGHNA, YNFKEQ. V lost 3 bases to trimming and J lost 3 bases; unmatched junction nucleotides: 10. For the CDR3, the DNA is TGTGCCAGCAGCCAGTCAAGACAGGGAATAGACACTGAAGCTTTCTTT. This encodes CASSQSRQGIDTEAFF.

This clonotype was found many times. The chain has TRBV28 and TRBJ2-2; D is unclear. Germline values: CDR1 MDHEN, CDR2 SYDVKM. The CDR3 length is 14 residues. Trimming left V 8 bases short and J 1 base short, with 11 bases between. The DNA for the CDR3 is TGTGCCAGCGGGCTCAGAATGAACACCGGGGAGCTGTTTTTT. Its translation is CASGLRMNTGELFF.

The CDR3: CSAGVVGLGGNEQFF. DNA of the CDR3: TGCAGTGCGGGGGTAGTGGGGCTAGGCGGGAATGAGCAGTTCTTC. The chain uses TRBV20-1 and TRBJ2-1; D is possibly TRBD1 or TRBD2 (5 bases each). V was clipped by 6 bases and J by 7 bases, with 22 bases between them. CDR1 is DFQATT, CDR2 SNEGSKA, per germline (reference sequence). The CDR3 length is 15 residues.

This clonotype was observed at least ten times. The J gene is TRBJ1-4, the V gene TRBV7-9; 10 bases line up with TRBD1. This CDR3 has 15 amino acids. V was pared by 1 base and J by 7 bases, with 3 bases of the junction left unmatched. The germline V gene encodes CDR1 SEHNR and CDR2 FQNEAQ (reference sequence). Written as DNA, the CDR3 is TGTGCCAGCAGCTTAGGCGGGACAGGGGCTGAAAAACTGTTTTTT. This codes for CASSLGGTGAEKLFF.

The V and J genes are TRBV6-1 and TRBJ2-3; D is unresolved. The CDR3 is 14 amino acids. Trimming took 9 bases from V and 4 from J, leaving 17 bases between them. Germline-derived CDR1 and CDR2 are MNHNS and SASEGT. The CDR3 sequence is CASLTSSSADTQYF. In DNA form, the CDR3 reads TGTGCCAGTCTAACGTCTTCTTCGGCAGATACGCAGTATTTT.